Presented here are 21 T cell receptor beta chains from one specimen sequenced in a study of cytotoxic CD8 clonotypes in ibrutinib-treated CLL. Produced via immunoSEQ multiplex PCR; TCRdb's table is partial and in-frame only. The profile shows almost 250,000 clones, 60% to 75% of them singletons. The sequenced sample was PBMCs, obtained after 24 months of ibrutinib treatment. Every receptor here comes from a human donor with chronic lymphocytic leukemia.

The chain links TRBV19 to TRBJ2-7, with TRBD1 matching 9 bases. The CDR3 consists of 16 residues. Germline trimming cut 2 bases from V and 3 bases from J; bases unmatched to any gene: 8. The germline gives CDR1 LNHDA, CDR2 SQIVND (reference sequence). The CDR3: CASSIQGQGMGYEQYF. The CDR3 bases are TGTGCCAGTAGTATACAGGGACAGGGAATGGGCTACGAGCAGTACTTC.

The chain couples TRBV6-5 to TRBJ2-1; 12 nucleotides line up with TRBD1. The CDR3 loop spans 15 amino acids. J gave up 8 bases and V 4 bases, and 6 bases lay outside the gene matches. CDR1 is MNHEY and CDR2 is SVGAGI in the germline V gene. CDR3 region: CASSSGTGGIDEQFF. CDR3 bases: TGTGCCAGCAGTTCCGGGACAGGGGGCATCGATGAGCAGTTCTTC.

The chain links TRBV6-5 to TRBJ1-5; 9 nucleotides align to TRBD1. The germline CDR1 and CDR2 sequences are MNHEY and SVGAGI. With V trimmed by 4 bases and J by 9 bases, 7 bases remained unmatched. The CDR3 sequence is 14 residues long. The CDR3 DNA sequence: TGTGCCAGCAGTTCGGGACAGGGAGGTCGGCCCCAGCATTTT. It translates to CASSSGQGGRPQHF.

The chain has TRBV7-2 and TRBJ1-4; D may be TRBD1 (5 bases). The germline V and J ends were trimmed by 1 base and 8 bases, with 14 bases remaining between them. Germline CDR1 and CDR2: SGHTA and FQGNSA. This CDR3 is built from 15 residues. The CDR3 nucleotides read TGTGCCAGCAGCTTAGTAGTCACCGAGGGGGAAAAACTGTTTTTT. Residues: CASSLVVTEGEKLFF.

The genes are TRBV29-1 and TRBJ2-1; TRBD1 might be the D (6 bases). Per germline, CDR1 SQVTM and CDR2 ANQGSEA. There are 15 residues in the CDR3. The V gene lost 7 bases and the J gene lost 0 bases, with 16 bases spanning the gap. The CDR3 coding sequence is TGCAGCGGAGAGGAAGGGGGTGGCTCCTACAATGAGCAGTTCTTC. It specifies CSGEEGGGSYNEQFF.

This clone occurred a few times. CDR3 coding DNA: TGTGCCAGCAGCAGAGGGCTCAGGACCCACGGGGCGAACACTGAAGCTTTCTTT. Its protein product is CASSRGLRTHGANTEAFF. This chain links TRBV13 with TRBJ1-1; D may be TRBD1 (5 bases). Germline CDR1 is PRHDT and CDR2 is FYEKMQ (reference sequence). The germline V and J ends were trimmed by 5 bases and 1 base, with 23 bases remaining between them. The CDR3 is 18 residues long.

The table lists this clone with a count of one. The genes are TRBV19 and TRBJ2-5; 11 bases map to TRBD2. From germline, CDR1 is LNHDA and CDR2 SQIVND (reference sequence). V lost 4 bases and J lost 2; bases outside the gene matches: 15. The CDR3 is 19 residues long. The CDR3 loop is CASSKPPGLAGGIQETQYF. The CDR3 DNA reads as TGTGCCAGTAGTAAGCCCCCGGGGCTAGCGGGAGGTATACAAGAGACCCAGTACTTC.

The chain recombines TRBV5-4 with TRBJ2-5; no firm D call. Per the germline V gene, CDR1 is SGHNT and CDR2 is YYREEE (reference sequence). Trimming pared 7 bases from V and 0 bases from J, leaving 10 bases between. The CDR3 covers 13 residues. The CDR3 loop reads CASSSGYQETQYF. The CDR3 DNA sequence: TGTGCCAGCTCTTCCGGGTACCAAGAGACCCAGTACTTC.

This chain joins TRBV28 and TRBJ2-7; D remains ambiguous. Trimming pared 4 bases from V and 4 bases from J, leaving 14 bases between. The CDR3 has 14 residues. Germline V lookup: CDR1 MDHEN, CDR2 SYDVKM. CDR3 residues: CASSSDPWLYEQYF. The CDR3 DNA follows: TGTGCCAGCAGTTCGGACCCGTGGCTTTACGAGCAGTACTTC.

The chain recombines TRBV5-5 with TRBJ2-1, with unresolved D. The ends were cut back, 2 bases at V and 12 bases at J, with 9 bases in the middle. Germline CDR1 is SGHKS and CDR2 is YYEKEE (reference sequence). This CDR3 has 11 amino acids. The CDR3 spells CASSFFQMQFF. CDR3 in DNA: TGTGCCAGCAGCTTTTTCCAGATGCAGTTCTTC. Using reference TRBV5-5 and TRBJ2-1 for the parts outside the CDR3, the full variable domain is DAGVTQSPTHLIKTRGQQVTLRCSPISGHKSVSWYQQVLGQGPQFIFQYYEKEERGRGNFPDRFSARQFPNYSSELNVNALLLGDSALYLCASSFFQMQFFGPGTRLTVL.

On this clone itself: A much larger clonotype is one base distant, so this may be a read error. The chain carries TRBV7-2 and TRBJ2-1; D not resolved. In germline, CDR1 is SGHTA, CDR2 FQGNSA. V was pared by 1 base and J by 0 bases, with 7 bases between. The CDR3 is 15 residues long. DNA of the CDR3: TGTGCCAGCAGCTTAGAGGGAAGCTCCTACAATGAGCAGTTCTTC. It yields the protein CASSLEGSSYNEQFF.

The chain has TRBV7-8 and TRBJ2-7; D tentatively fits TRBD1 or TRBD2 (6 bases each). Germline CDR1 is SGHVS and CDR2 is FQNEAQ. CDR3 size: 15 residues. The V end was cut by 2 bases, the J end by 0 bases, with 11 bases between. CDR3 sequence (DNA): TGTGCCAGCAGCTTAAGGGGGGCAGGCTCCTACGAGCAGTACTTC. Encoded protein: CASSLRGAGSYEQYF.

The chain carries TRBV18 and TRBJ2-7; the D is unclear. The CDR3 covers 11 residues. The V and J ends lost 2 bases and 6 bases respectively, with 5 bases between them. Germline loops: CDR1 KGHSH, CDR2 LQKENI. DNA of the CDR3: TGTGCCAGCTCACCAGGGTTCGAGCAGTACTTC. Its protein is CASSPGFEQYF.

V and J are TRBV9 and TRBJ2-2; D uncertain. CDR1 and CDR2 from the germline V gene are SGDLS and YYNGEE. Trimming removed 0 bases at V and 6 bases at J, with 6 bases between. The CDR3 loop spans 13 amino acids. In DNA form, the CDR3 reads TGTGCCAGCAGCGTAGTGGCCGCCGGGGAGCTGTTTTTT. The encoded protein is CASSVVAAGELFF.

This chain uses TRBV7-9 with TRBJ1-5; D gene uncertain. Germline lookup yields CDR1 SEHNR and CDR2 FQNEAQ (reference sequence). V lost 5 bases and J lost 5, with 19 bases in between. CDR3 length: 16 residues. CDR3 bases: TGTGCCAGCAGCCCCTTCAGTGAAGGGAGGCATCAGCCCCAGCATTTT. The encoded protein is CASSPFSEGRHQPQHF.

In the case of this clone: Other DNA sequences in this specimen translate into the identical CDR3. The genes are TRBV28 and TRBJ1-3; D gene ambiguous. Per germline, CDR1 MDHEN and CDR2 SYDVKM. V was shortened by 2 bases and J by 2 bases, with 7 bases between the two germline ends. CDR3 length: 14 residues. CDR3 amino acids: CASSLAGAGNTIYF. CDR3 DNA: TGTGCCAGCAGTTTAGCGGGAGCTGGAAACACCATATATTTT.

The chain uses TRBV9 and TRBJ2-1; D is unresolved. The germline V and J ends were trimmed by 4 bases and 6 bases, with 14 bases remaining between them. Per the germline V gene, CDR1 is SGDLS and CDR2 is YYNGEE. The CDR3 covers 14 residues. CDR3 sequence (DNA): TGTGCCAGCAGCTCCACGGACGCAATCAATGAGCAGTTCTTC. Amino acid sequence: CASSSTDAINEQFF.

The J gene is TRBJ1-1, the V gene TRBV5-1, with D possibly matching TRBD1 (6 bases). This CDR3 has 15 residues. The germline CDR1 and CDR2 sequences are SGHRS and YFSETQ. V was pared by 3 bases and J by 6 bases, with 18 bases between. The chain's CDR3 is CASSSSGGATSEAFF. The CDR3 DNA reads as TGCGCCAGCAGCTCGAGCGGGGGGGCAACCTCTGAAGCTTTCTTT.

Comment on this clone: This sample includes further DNA sequences coding for the same CDR3. This chain connects TRBV29-1 to TRBJ2-1, with 9 bases lining up with TRBD2. After removal of 6 bases from V and 5 bases from J, the junction contained 5 bases not matched to a gene. The germline V gene encodes CDR1 SQVTM and CDR2 ANQGSEA. This CDR3 has 13 residues. The CDR3: CSVSRLADNEQFF. CDR3 DNA: TGCAGCGTCTCTCGACTAGCGGACAATGAGCAGTTCTTC.

This clone was seen a few times. The rearrangement uses TRBV30 and TRBJ2-1; D ambiguous. The V and J ends lost 3 bases and 9 bases respectively, with 9 bases between them. The CDR3 totals 11 residues. CDR1 is GTSNPN and CDR2 is SVGIG in the germline V gene (reference sequence). The CDR3 DNA follows: TGTGCCTGGAGCTTTAGAGCTGAGCAGTTCTTC. Amino acid sequence: CAWSFRAEQFF. The whole variable domain, remainder taken from reference TRBV30 and TRBJ2-1, is SQTIHQWPATLVQPVGSPLSLECTVEGTSNPNLYWYRQAAGRGLQLLFYSVGIGQISSEVPQNLSASRPQDRQFILSSKKLLLSDSGFYLCAWSFRAEQFFGPGTRLTVL.

A note on this clone: Other nucleotide sequences in the sample specify the same CDR3. The genes are TRBV29-1 and TRBJ2-7, with 7 bases lining up with TRBD1. The V gene's germline CDR1 is SQVTM and CDR2 ANQGSEA. The CDR3 totals 13 residues. J was trimmed by 3 bases and V by 1 base; bases with no gene match: 3. CDR3 bases: TGCAGCGTTGAAGGCGACAGGGACTACGAGCAGTACTTC. It yields the protein CSVEGDRDYEQYF.